Below, one T cell receptor (beta chain) is given with its context. What it binds is unknown. The authors divided CD4+ cells into CD45RA+ naive and CD45RA-negative memory subsets. This specimen belongs to a study of shared clonotypes between healthy human individuals. In the study overall: Per-donor plates numbered three CD4 naive, three CD4 memory, two CD8 naive and one CD8 memory.

The repertoire was sequenced with immunoSEQ multiplex PCR; TCRdb's copy has only in-frame clones and lacks some. The sample has millions of clones; 95% are singletons. Broader study findings: Larger richness was generally estimated for naive than memory subsets.

Sequencing used naive CD4+ T cells sorted from blood. Subset of the sample: CD45RA+ positively selected. This sequence originates from a man between 18 and 35 years old in good health.

In DNA, the CDR3 is TGCGCCAGCAGTATTATAGGACAGGGGACTTATGGCAATCAGCCCCAGCATTTT. This gives the protein CASSIIGQGTYGNQPQHF. The V and J genes are TRBV10-2 and TRBJ1-5; 9 bases match TRBD1. Germline CDR1 is WSHSY and CDR2 is SAAADI. V dropped 5 bases and J dropped 2; count of bases not matched to a gene: 13. The CDR3 length is 18 residues.